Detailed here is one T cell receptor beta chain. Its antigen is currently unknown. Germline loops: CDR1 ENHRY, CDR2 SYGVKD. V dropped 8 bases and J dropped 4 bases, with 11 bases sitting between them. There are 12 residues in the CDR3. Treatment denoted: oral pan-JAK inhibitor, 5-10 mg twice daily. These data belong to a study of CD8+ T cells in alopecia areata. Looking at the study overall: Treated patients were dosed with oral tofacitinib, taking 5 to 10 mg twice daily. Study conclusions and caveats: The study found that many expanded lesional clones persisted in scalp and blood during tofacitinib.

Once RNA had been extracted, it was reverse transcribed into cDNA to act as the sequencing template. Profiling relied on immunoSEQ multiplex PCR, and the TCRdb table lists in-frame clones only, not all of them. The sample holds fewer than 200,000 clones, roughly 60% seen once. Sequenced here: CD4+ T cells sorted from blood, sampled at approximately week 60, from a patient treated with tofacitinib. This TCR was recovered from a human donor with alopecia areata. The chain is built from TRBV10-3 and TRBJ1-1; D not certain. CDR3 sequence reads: CAIGMVSTEAFF. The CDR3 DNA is TGTGCCATCGGTATGGTTTCCACTGAAGCTTTCTTT.